This entry lists 8 T cell receptor beta chains sequenced from one sample in a study of T cell responses to AZD1222 COVID-19 vaccine. TCRdb keeps only in-frame clones here, not all; method: immunoSEQ multiplex PCR. In the table there are 120,000 to 150,000 clones, approximately 95% of which are singletons. The input for sequencing was peripheral blood, taken on day 0 of MenACWY control vaccination. These receptors all stem from an adult in good health.

The gene calls are TRBV10-2 and TRBJ1-6; D is uncertain. The CDR3 is 12 amino acids. V lost 0 bases, J lost 10 bases, and 4 bases lay in between. The germline CDR1 and CDR2 sequences are WSHSY and SAAADI. CDR3: CASSESKSPLHF. For the CDR3, the DNA is TGCGCCAGCAGTGAGTCGAAATCACCCCTCCACTTT.

Only one count was recorded for this clone. This chain joins TRBV19 and TRBJ1-5; perhaps TRBD1 as D (5 bases). Looked up from germline, CDR1 is LNHDA and CDR2 is SQIVND (reference sequence). With 8 bases removed from V and 2 bases from J, the gap between germline ends came to 7 bases. CDR3 length equals 12 residues. CDR3 loop: CASAQGNQPQHF. The CDR3 nucleotides are TGTGCCAGTGCACAGGGCAATCAGCCCCAGCATTTT.

V usage is TRBV5-4 and J usage is TRBJ1-1; 8 bases match TRBD1. The CDR3 is 14 residues long. With 3 bases clipped from V and 3 bases from J, the junction kept 4 bases outside the gene matches. Germline CDR1 reads SGHNT; CDR2 reads YYREEE (reference sequence). The CDR3 protein is CASSSATGDTEAFF. The CDR3, as DNA: TGTGCCAGCAGCTCCGCGACAGGGGACACTGAAGCTTTCTTT. Looking up the rest from reference TRBV5-4 and TRBJ1-1 gives the full variable domain: ETGVTQSPTHLIKTRGQQVTLRCSSQSGHNTVSWYQQALGQGPQFIFQYYREEENGRGNFPPRFSGLQFPNYSSELNVNALELDDSALYLCASSSATGDTEAFFGQGTRLTVV.

The V and J genes are TRBV6-5 and TRBJ2-3; 8 bases line up with TRBD2. Germline V gene sequence: CDR1 MNHEY, CDR2 SVGAGI. The CDR3 extends over 14 amino acids. The trim removed 8 bases at V and 0 bases at J, leaving 4 bases unmatched. The CDR3 DNA sequence: TGTGCCAGCGAGCGGGAGACTAGCACAGATACGCAGTATTTT. It encodes CASERETSTDTQYF.

This rearrangement joins TRBV28 to TRBJ1-2, with TRBD1 identical over 10 bases. CDR3 length equals 16 residues. Trimming removed 6 bases from V and 4 bases from J; junction bases left unmatched: 11. The germline V gene encodes CDR1 MDHEN and CDR2 SYDVKM. The CDR3 sequence: CASSPQTGGPRYGYTF. CDR3 nucleotides: TGTGCCAGCAGCCCACAGACAGGGGGCCCCCGCTATGGCTACACCTTC.

The chain combines TRBV2 with TRBJ1-5; D unclear. The CDR3 covers 17 residues. V was cut by 5 bases and J by 1 base, with 18 bases left in between. CDR1 is SNHLY, CDR2 FYNNEI, per germline. The CDR3 nucleotides read TGTGCCAGCAGTCGCAACTTCCGACAAATAAGCAATCAGCCCCAGCATTTT. This encodes CASSRNFRQISNQPQHF. Supplemented by reference TRBV2 and TRBJ1-5, the full variable domain reads EPEVTQTPSHQVTQMGQEVILRCVPISNHLYFYWYRQILGQKVEFLVSFYNNEISEKSEIFDDQFSVERPDGSNFTLKIRSTKLEDSAMYFCASSRNFRQISNQPQHFGDGTRLSIL.

The chain employs TRBV30 and TRBJ1-6, with a tentative D call TRBD1 (5 bases). The germline CDR1 and CDR2 sequences are GTSNPN and SVGIG (reference sequence). The CDR3 consists of 13 residues. The V gene lost 0 bases and the J gene lost 10 bases, with 10 bases spanning the gap. The CDR3 nucleotides read TGTGCCTGGAGTGTAAGGGGAGAATCACCCCTCCACTTT. It translates to CAWSVRGESPLHF.

The chain links TRBV7-6 to TRBJ1-3; D remains unclear. The CDR3 loop spans 15 amino acids. Germline CDR1 reads SGHVS; CDR2 reads FNYEAQ. Trimming stripped 5 bases from V and 3 bases from J, with 14 bases between. This CDR3 reads CASSRQNILGNTIYF. The CDR3 bases are TGTGCCAGCAGCCGTCAGAACATCCTTGGAAACACCATATATTTT.